These 23 T cell receptor beta chains originate from one sample sequenced in a study of blood T cells in healthy people across ages. A J-beta primer mix and a sample-barcoded 5' primer were used in a second PCR of about 7 to 12 cycles. TCRdb analysed the 5' RACE reads with MiXCR anew, one entry per CDR3 protein. The data contain about 700,000 distinct CDR3 sequences, 32% of them singletons. The sample consisted of blood. These TCRs come from a woman of 80 years or more in good health.

The V gene is TRBV6-5, the J gene TRBJ1-1; D gene unclear. Trimming stripped 6 bases from V and 7 bases from J, with 18 bases between. CDR3 length equals 14 residues. Germline V gives CDR1 MNHEY, CDR2 SVGAGI. CDR3 bases: TGTGCCAGCAGCCCCGCCCCAGCGGGAGATGAAGCTTTCTTT. This gives the protein CASSPAPAGDEAFF.

There are a few counts of this clonotype. V usage is TRBV4-2 and J usage is TRBJ2-3; 13 bases agree with TRBD2. The CDR3 length is 18 residues. CDR1 LGHNA and CDR2 YNFKEQ come from the germline V gene. The trim removed 0 bases at V and 4 bases at J, leaving 7 bases unmatched. CDR3 amino acids: CASSQERGLAGVADTQYF. CDR3 DNA sequence: TGTGCCAGCAGCCAAGAGAGAGGACTAGCGGGAGTCGCAGATACGCAGTATTTT.

This clonotype was recorded many times. J is TRBJ1-2 and V is TRBV7-3; D might be TRBD1 (6 bases). The CDR3 sequence is 18 residues long. Germline loops: CDR1 SGHTA, CDR2 FQGTGA. The V and J ends lost 8 bases and 4 bases respectively, with 29 bases between them. The CDR3 loop reads CASEAINQDSAVFYGYTF. CDR3 in DNA: TGTGCCAGCGAAGCTATTAACCAGGACAGCGCTGTTTTCTATGGCTACACCTTC. The full variable domain, with the rest looked up from reference TRBV7-3 and TRBJ1-2, is GAGVSQTPSNKVTEKGKYVELRCDPISGHTALYWYRQSLGQGPEFLIYFQGTGAADDSGLPNDRFFAVRPEGSVSTLKIQRTERGDSAVYLCASEAINQDSAVFYGYTFGSGTRLTVV.

The chain has TRBV29-1 and TRBJ2-5; TRBD2 agrees at 14 bases. Germline CDR1 and CDR2: SQVTM and ANQGSEA. This CDR3 is 16 amino acids long. The V segment lost 4 bases and the J segment 1 base; nucleotides outside the gene matches: 5. CDR3: CSVGVGLAGVQETQYF. The CDR3, as DNA: TGCAGCGTTGGCGTGGGACTAGCGGGAGTCCAAGAGACCCAGTACTTC.

This clonotype was found many times. V gene TRBV5-6 combines with J gene TRBJ2-7, with TRBD1 identical over 9 bases. Germline V CDR1 and CDR2: SGHDT, YYEEEE. This CDR3 contains 15 residues. Unmatched junction bases numbered 7, after V lost 2 bases and J lost 4 bases. CDR3 protein: CASSFTGTGFYEQYF. The CDR3 DNA sequence: TGTGCCAGCAGCTTCACCGGGACAGGGTTTTACGAGCAGTACTTC.

The chain uses TRBV7-2 and TRBJ1-1; no firm D call. Per the germline V gene, CDR1 is SGHTA and CDR2 is FQGNSA. The CDR3 runs 13 residues. CDR3 residues: CAHREDMNTEAFF. CDR3 coding DNA: TGTGCTCACAGAGAGGATATGAACACTGAAGCTTTCTTT.

This clonotype appeared a single time. V is TRBV4-1 and J is TRBJ1-5; D gene unclear. Per the germline V gene, CDR1 is MGHRA and CDR2 is YSYEKL. Trimming stripped 5 bases from V and 0 bases from J, with 11 bases between. The CDR3 consists of 15 residues. CDR3 region: CASSERDNSNQPQHF. The CDR3 DNA sequence: TGCGCCAGCAGCGAACGGGATAATAGCAATCAGCCCCAGCATTTT.

This clonotype came up once. This chain uses TRBV5-1 with TRBJ2-3; D ambiguous. Germline CDR1 SGHRS, CDR2 YFSETQ. Trimming stripped 0 bases from V and 0 bases from J, with 11 bases between. This CDR3 comprises 16 residues. CDR3 coding DNA: TGCGCCAGCAGCTTGGTGGCGGCGAAAAGCACAGATACGCAGTATTTT. This encodes CASSLVAAKSTDTQYF.

The sample holds many counts of this clonotype. A read error may produce the germline difference seen at one junction end. V usage is TRBV5-1 and J usage is TRBJ2-5; D is undetermined. The CDR3 is made up of 14 amino acids. Looked up from germline, CDR1 is SGHRS and CDR2 is YFSETQ. The CDR3 here is CASSLSLLQGTQYF. In DNA form, the CDR3 reads TGCGCCAGCAGCTTAAGTCTGCTCCAAGGGACCCAGTACTTC.

This chain joins TRBV6-5 and TRBJ2-3, with D possibly being TRBD1 or TRBD2 (5 bases each). Germline CDR1 and CDR2: MNHEY and SVGAGI. Trimming stripped 4 bases from V and 6 bases from J, with 17 bases between. The CDR3 length is 15 residues. This CDR3 reads CASSLQVPSMDTQYF. DNA for the CDR3: TGTGCCAGCAGTTTACAGGTCCCTAGCATGGATACGCAGTATTTT.

The V call is TRBV7-2, the J call TRBJ2-7; 7 bases agree with TRBD2. Per the germline V gene, CDR1 is SGHTA and CDR2 is FQGNSA. This CDR3 is built from 19 residues. The ends lost 1 base at V and 1 base at J; junction bases unmatched: 16. CDR3 region: CASSLELKGLADLSYEQYF. CDR3 in DNA: TGTGCCAGCAGCTTAGAATTGAAAGGTCTAGCGGATTTATCCTACGAGCAGTACTTC.

The V and J genes are TRBV6-5 and TRBJ2-1, with TRBD2 identical over 10 bases. V shed 3 bases and J 3 bases; nucleotides not matched to a gene: 8. This CDR3 has 17 residues. The V gene's germline CDR1 is MNHEY and CDR2 SVGAGI. This CDR3 reads CASSYSGLAGVYNEQFF. The CDR3 DNA follows: TGTGCCAGCAGTTATTCAGGTCTAGCGGGGGTCTACAATGAGCAGTTCTTC.

This clonotype turned up a few times. Since a much larger clone is just one base distant, this may be a read error. This rearrangement joins TRBV19 to TRBJ2-1; the D gene is possibly TRBD2 (7 bases). V dropped 9 bases and J dropped 7 bases, with 19 bases sitting between them. Germline CDR1 is LNHDA and CDR2 is SQIVND (reference sequence). The CDR3 spans 14 residues. The CDR3 region is CASSGQGRGNEQFF. Here the CDR3 DNA reads TGTGCCAGCTCGGGGCAGGGGAGGGGAAATGAGCAGTTCTTC.

The chain uses TRBV6-1 and TRBJ1-5; D is undetermined. The germline CDR1 and CDR2 sequences are MNHNS and SASEGT. The CDR3 runs 14 residues. Trimming shortened V by 6 bases and J by 3 bases, and 12 bases separated the two germline ends. For the CDR3, the DNA is TGTGCCAGCAGGGAAAGTGGACCCAATCAGCCCCAGCATTTT. It translates to CASRESGPNQPQHF.

This clonotype came up many times. A single base separates this from a much larger clone, so it may be a read error. The chain carries TRBV27 and TRBJ2-7; D unresolved. This CDR3 region has 15 residues. V was shortened by 3 bases and J by 3 bases, with 15 bases between the two germline ends. Germline V lookup: CDR1 MNHEY, CDR2 SMNVEV (reference sequence). The CDR3 protein is CASSLQLSSNYEQYF. CDR3 in DNA: TGTGCCAGCAGTTTGCAGTTGAGCAGCAACTACGAGCAGTACTTC.

The rearrangement joins TRBV28 to TRBJ1-4; D uncertain. The germline V gene has CDR1 MDHEN and CDR2 SYDVKM. V was clipped by 5 bases and J by 0 bases, with 13 bases between them. The CDR3 is 16 amino acids. CDR3 nucleotide sequence: TGTGCCAGCAGTACCAAAAGGGCGTCAACTAATGAAAAACTGTTTTTT. It yields the protein CASSTKRASTNEKLFF. Based on the CDR3 plus reference TRBV28 and TRBJ1-4, the full variable domain is DVKVTQSSRYLVKRTGEKVFLECVQDMDHENMFWYRQDPGLGLRLIYFSYDVKMKEKGDIPEGYSVSREKKERFSLILESASTNQTSMYLCASSTKRASTNEKLFFGSGTQLSVL.

The V gene is TRBV20-1, the J gene TRBJ2-3; TRBD2 is a possible D gene (6 bases). The CDR3 has 14 residues. Trimming took off 4 bases at V and 0 bases at J, with 11 bases between the two ends. Looked up from germline, CDR1 is DFQATT and CDR2 is SNEGSKA (reference sequence). The DNA for the CDR3 is TGCAGTGCTAACCCAGCGGGTAGCACAGATACGCAGTATTTT. This translates into CSANPAGSTDTQYF.

Note on this clonotype: A much larger clone lies a single base off, so this may be a read error. The chain is built from TRBV5-1 and TRBJ2-5, with D unclear. The CDR3 length is 13 residues. V lost 4 bases and J lost 3, with 10 bases in between. Germline V gene lookup returns CDR1 SGHRS and CDR2 YFSETQ. The CDR3 is CASSGSSEETQYF. CDR3 in DNA: TGCGCCAGCAGCGGGTCTTCGGAAGAGACCCAGTACTTC.

This clonotype was seen repeatedly, ten times or more. The chain combines TRBV9 with TRBJ2-1; 10 bases align to TRBD1. The CDR3 has 15 amino acids. Germline-derived CDR1 and CDR2 are SGDLS and YYNGEE. V was clipped by 0 bases and J by 9 bases; unmatched bases: 6. The CDR3 region is CASSVGGQGRPEQFF. CDR3 coding DNA: TGTGCCAGCAGCGTAGGGGGACAGGGGCGTCCTGAGCAGTTCTTC.

About this clonotype: A clone one base away is much larger, so this may be a read error. Since no conserved phenylalanine or tryptophan closes the CDR3, a read error is the likely cause. The chain is built from TRBV3-1 and TRBJ1-2, with no clear D. The V end was cut by 3 bases, the J end by 8 bases, with 19 bases between. Germline CDR1 is LGHDT and CDR2 is YNNKEL (reference sequence). The CDR3 loop spans 15 amino acids. The CDR3 nucleotides read TGTGCCAGCAGCCAGCGAAGACCGCCGGCATTGGGCTACACCTGC. Encoded protein: CASSQRRPPALGYTC.

The DNA of the CDR3 is TGTGCCAGCAGCCGGCGACTAGACCCCCAAGAGACCCAGTACTTC. Translated: CASSRRLDPQETQYF. The V and J genes are TRBV13 and TRBJ2-5; D might be TRBD2 (6 bases). Germline CDR1 reads PRHDT; CDR2 reads FYEKMQ (reference sequence). V lost 5 bases and J lost 1, with 14 bases in between. The CDR3 runs 15 residues.

This clonotype was detected many times. This chain connects TRBV10-3 to TRBJ2-5; 8 nucleotides match TRBD1. The germline CDR1 and CDR2 sequences are ENHRY and SYGVKD. With 6 bases clipped from V and 4 bases from J, the junction kept 10 bases outside the gene matches. This CDR3 has 15 residues. CDR3 region: CAIRFDRGNTETQYF. For the CDR3, the DNA is TGTGCCATCAGATTCGACAGGGGAAATACAGAGACCCAGTACTTC.

In its sample, this clonotype was seen many times. The chain joins TRBV11-1 to TRBJ2-5; D might be TRBD1 or TRBD2, each matching 5 bases. The V gene's germline CDR1 is SGHAT and CDR2 FQDESV (reference sequence). The V end lost 1 base, the J end lost 0 bases, and 6 bases lay between the germline ends. This CDR3 region has 14 residues. CDR3 DNA sequence: TGTGCCAGCAGCTTAGGGGACCACCAAGAGACCCAGTACTTC. Protein sequence: CASSLGDHQETQYF.